This is a list of T cell receptor beta chains from one sample in a study of blood T cell repertoires in COVID-19. The data were produced by immunoSEQ multiplex PCR, yet TCRdb's version contains in-frame clones alone and is incomplete. The sample has 200,000 to 250,000 clones; 80% to 90% are singletons. The sample consisted of PBMCs or T cells enriched from blood (not recorded which). These receptors all stem from a young woman with acute COVID-19. CDR3s include the opening cysteine and the closing phenylalanine or tryptophan. The order of the fields is CDR3 DNA, CDR3 protein, clone size, J gene, V gene, D gene. A D gene is named only where the DNA matches it firmly. Not all rows give a size; the values are once, few, many and, for expanded clones, a class.

CDR3nt: TGTGCCAGCAGCCACGGACAGGGGCCCGACACAGATACGCAGTATTTT
CDR3aa: CASSHGQGPDTDTQYF
abundance: NA
j_gene: TRBJ2-3
v_gene: TRBV16
d_gene: TRBD1

CDR3nt: TGCGCCAGCAGCTCTCAACCGGGACAGGAGAACTATGGCTACACCTTC
CDR3aa: CASSSQPGQENYGYTF
abundance: NA
j_gene: TRBJ1-2
v_gene: TRBV5-1
d_gene: TRBD1

CDR3nt: TGTGCCAGTAGTATAGGTATCGGGGACAGGGGGCTTCGAAATGAAAAACTGTTTTTT
CDR3aa: CASSIGIGDRGLRNEKLFF
abundance: NA
j_gene: TRBJ1-4
v_gene: TRBV19
d_gene: TRBD1

CDR3nt: TGCGCCAGCTCACGGTCCACCGAGCCTTACAATGAGCAGTTCTTC
CDR3aa: CASSRSTEPYNEQFF
abundance: NA
j_gene: TRBJ2-1
v_gene: TRBV5-1
d_gene: NA

CDR3nt: TGTGCCACCCAGCTGGAGGCTCGGGGGGAGACCCAGTACTTC
CDR3aa: CATQLEARGETQYF
abundance: NA
j_gene: TRBJ2-5
v_gene: TRBV19
d_gene: NA

CDR3nt: TGCGCCAGCAGAGGGACAGGGGCGGATGAAAAACTGTTTTTT
CDR3aa: CASRGTGADEKLFF
abundance: NA
j_gene: TRBJ1-4
v_gene: TRBV10-2
d_gene: TRBD1

CDR3nt: TGTGCCAGCAGCGAACGACAGGGGAGTTACAATGAGCAGTTCTTC
CDR3aa: CASSERQGSYNEQFF
abundance: NA
j_gene: TRBJ2-1
v_gene: TRBV7-8
d_gene: TRBD1

CDR3nt: TGTGCCAGCAGTATTAGCGCCCAGGAGACCCAGTACTTC
CDR3aa: CASSISAQETQYF
abundance: NA
j_gene: TRBJ2-5
v_gene: TRBV11-2
d_gene: NA

CDR3nt: TGTGCCAGCAGTGATGGCGGCGACTATGGCTACACCTTC
CDR3aa: CASSDGGDYGYTF
abundance: once
j_gene: TRBJ1-2
v_gene: TRBV2
d_gene: NA

CDR3nt: TGTGCCAGCGGGCAGGGAATAGATACGCAGTATTTT
CDR3aa: CASGQGIDTQYF
abundance: NA
j_gene: TRBJ2-3
v_gene: TRBV25-1
d_gene: NA

CDR3nt: TGTGCCAGCAGCTTATCCCCGGACGGGGACAATCAGCCCCAGCATTTT
CDR3aa: CASSLSPDGDNQPQHF
abundance: NA
j_gene: TRBJ1-5
v_gene: TRBV11-2
d_gene: NA

CDR3nt: TGCGCCAGCAGCTTGGTCGGGGGGGCCACAGATACGCAGTATTTT
CDR3aa: CASSLVGGATDTQYF
abundance: NA
j_gene: TRBJ2-3
v_gene: TRBV5-1
d_gene: TRBD2

CDR3nt: TGTGCCACCAAAGGGACAGTCGGAGCTTTCTTT
CDR3aa: CATKGTVGAFF
abundance: NA
j_gene: TRBJ1-1
v_gene: TRBV27
d_gene: TRBD1

CDR3nt: TGTGCCAGTAGGGGCCCGTATAGCAATCAGCCCCAGCATTTT
CDR3aa: CASRGPYSNQPQHF
abundance: few
j_gene: TRBJ1-5
v_gene: TRBV19
d_gene: NA

CDR3nt: TGCGCCAGCAGCTTGGTAGGGACAGGGGATGAAAAACTGTTTTTT
CDR3aa: CASSLVGTGDEKLFF
abundance: NA
j_gene: TRBJ1-4
v_gene: TRBV5-1
d_gene: TRBD1

CDR3nt: TGTGCCAGCTCCTACGGGGGGGCCAACGTCCTGACTTTC
CDR3aa: CASSYGGANVLTF
abundance: NA
j_gene: TRBJ2-6
v_gene: TRBV7-6
d_gene: NA

CDR3nt: TGTGCCAGCAGCTCGACCATTAGGGGGTCCTACAATGAGCAGTTCTTC
CDR3aa: CASSSTIRGSYNEQFF
abundance: NA
j_gene: TRBJ2-1
v_gene: TRBV11-2
d_gene: NA